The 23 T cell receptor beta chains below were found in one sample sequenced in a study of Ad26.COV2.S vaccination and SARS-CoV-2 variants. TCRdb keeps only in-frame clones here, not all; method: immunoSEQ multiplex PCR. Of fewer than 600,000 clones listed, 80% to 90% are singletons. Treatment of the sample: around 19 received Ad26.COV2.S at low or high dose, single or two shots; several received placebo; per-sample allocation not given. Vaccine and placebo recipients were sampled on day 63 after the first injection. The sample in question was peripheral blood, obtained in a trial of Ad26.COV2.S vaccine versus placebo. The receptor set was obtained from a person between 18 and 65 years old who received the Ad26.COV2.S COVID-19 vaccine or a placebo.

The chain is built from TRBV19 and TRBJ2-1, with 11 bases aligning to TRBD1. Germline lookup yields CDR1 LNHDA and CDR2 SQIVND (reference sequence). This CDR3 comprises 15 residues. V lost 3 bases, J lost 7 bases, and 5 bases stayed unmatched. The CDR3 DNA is TGTGCCAGTAGTATCGGTGGGGACAGGGGGAATGAGCAGTTCTTC. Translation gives CASSIGGDRGNEQFF. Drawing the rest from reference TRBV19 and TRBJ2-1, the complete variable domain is DGGITQSPKYLFRKEGQNVTLSCEQNLNHDAMYWYRQDPGQGLRLIYYSQIVNDFQKGDIAEGYSVSREKKESFPLTVTSAQKNPTAFYLCASSIGGDRGNEQFFGPGTRLTVL.

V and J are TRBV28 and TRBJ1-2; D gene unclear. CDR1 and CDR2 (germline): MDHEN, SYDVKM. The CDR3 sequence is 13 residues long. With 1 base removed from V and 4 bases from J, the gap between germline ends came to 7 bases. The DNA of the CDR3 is TGTGCCAGCAGTTTATCAGGATTCTATGGCTACACCTTC. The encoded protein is CASSLSGFYGYTF.

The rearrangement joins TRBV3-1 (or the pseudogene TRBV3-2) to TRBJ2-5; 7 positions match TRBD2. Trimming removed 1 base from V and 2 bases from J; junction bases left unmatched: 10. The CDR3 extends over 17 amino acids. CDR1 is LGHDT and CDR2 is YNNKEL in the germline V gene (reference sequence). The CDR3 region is CASSQGTERGVQETQYF. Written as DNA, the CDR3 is TGTGCCAGCAGCCAAGGGACGGAACGGGGGGTTCAAGAGACCCAGTACTTC.

In DNA form, the CDR3 reads TGTGCCAGCAGCGTAGGTCCTCGGGGCTCCTATAATTCACCCCTCCACTTT. This translates into CASSVGPRGSYNSPLHF. The J gene is TRBJ1-6, the V gene TRBV9, with D unclear. V was pared by 0 bases and J by 0 bases, with 10 bases between. The length of the CDR3 is 17 residues. Per the germline V gene, CDR1 is SGDLS and CDR2 is YYNGEE.

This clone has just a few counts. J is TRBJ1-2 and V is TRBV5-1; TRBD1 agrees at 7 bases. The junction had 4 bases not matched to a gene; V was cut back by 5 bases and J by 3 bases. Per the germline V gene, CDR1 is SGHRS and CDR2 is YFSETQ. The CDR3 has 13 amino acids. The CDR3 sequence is CASRGTGDYGYTF. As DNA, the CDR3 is TGCGCCAGCAGGGGAACAGGGGACTATGGCTACACCTTC.

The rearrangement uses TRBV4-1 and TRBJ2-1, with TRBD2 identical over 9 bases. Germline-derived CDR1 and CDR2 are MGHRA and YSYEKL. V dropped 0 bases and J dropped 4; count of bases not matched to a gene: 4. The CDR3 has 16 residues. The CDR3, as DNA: TGCGCCAGCAGCCAAGACTCTAGCGGGAATTACAATGAGCAGTTCTTC. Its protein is CASSQDSSGNYNEQFF.

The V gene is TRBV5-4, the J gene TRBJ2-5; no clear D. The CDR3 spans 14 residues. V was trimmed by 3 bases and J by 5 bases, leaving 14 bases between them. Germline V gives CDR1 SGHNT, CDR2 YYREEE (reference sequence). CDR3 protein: CASSSAGLGETQYF. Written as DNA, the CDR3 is TGTGCCAGCAGCTCAGCAGGCCTCGGGGAGACCCAGTACTTC.

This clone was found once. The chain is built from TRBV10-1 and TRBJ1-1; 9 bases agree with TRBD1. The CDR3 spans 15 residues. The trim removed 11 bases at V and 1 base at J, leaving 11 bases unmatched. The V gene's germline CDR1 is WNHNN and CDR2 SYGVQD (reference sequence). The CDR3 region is CADPTPTGGNTEAFF. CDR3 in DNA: TGCGCCGACCCCACCCCGACAGGGGGGAACACTGAAGCTTTCTTT.

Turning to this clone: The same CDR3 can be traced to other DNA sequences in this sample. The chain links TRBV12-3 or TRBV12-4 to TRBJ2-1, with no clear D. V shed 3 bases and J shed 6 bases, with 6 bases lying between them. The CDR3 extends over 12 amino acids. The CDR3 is CASSFLRNEQFF. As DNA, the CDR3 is TGTGCCAGCAGTTTCCTTCGCAATGAGCAGTTCTTC.

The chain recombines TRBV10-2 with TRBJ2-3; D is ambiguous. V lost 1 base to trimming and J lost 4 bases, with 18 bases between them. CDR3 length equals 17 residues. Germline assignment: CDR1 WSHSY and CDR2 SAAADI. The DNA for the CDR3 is TGCGCCAGCAGTGAGTTTCGAAGTGGGCGGAAACCAGATACGCAGTATTTT. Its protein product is CASSEFRSGRKPDTQYF.

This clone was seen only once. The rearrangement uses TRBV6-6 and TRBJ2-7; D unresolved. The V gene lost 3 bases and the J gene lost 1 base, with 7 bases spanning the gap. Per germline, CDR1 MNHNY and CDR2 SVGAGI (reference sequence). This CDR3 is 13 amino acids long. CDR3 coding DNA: TGTGCCAGCAGTTATTTAGGGTCCTACGAGCAGTACTTC. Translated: CASSYLGSYEQYF.

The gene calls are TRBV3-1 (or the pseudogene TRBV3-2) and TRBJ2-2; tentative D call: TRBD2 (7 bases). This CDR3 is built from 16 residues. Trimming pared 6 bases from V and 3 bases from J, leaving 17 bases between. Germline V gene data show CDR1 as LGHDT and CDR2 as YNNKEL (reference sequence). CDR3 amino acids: CASSPHGGLHTGELFF. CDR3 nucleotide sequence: TGTGCCAGCAGTCCCCACGGGGGGCTACACACCGGGGAGCTGTTTTTT.

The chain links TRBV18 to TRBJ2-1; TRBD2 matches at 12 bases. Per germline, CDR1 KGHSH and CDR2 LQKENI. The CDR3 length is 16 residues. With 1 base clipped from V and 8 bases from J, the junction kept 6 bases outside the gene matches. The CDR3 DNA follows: TGTGCCAGCTCACCACGACTAGCGGGAGATTCGGATGAGCAGTTCTTC. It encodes CASSPRLAGDSDEQFF.

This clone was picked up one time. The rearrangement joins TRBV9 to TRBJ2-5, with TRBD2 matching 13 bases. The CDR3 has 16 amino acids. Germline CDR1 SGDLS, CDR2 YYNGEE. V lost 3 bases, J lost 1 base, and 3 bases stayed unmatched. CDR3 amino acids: CASSGGLAGTQETQYF. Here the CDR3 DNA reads TGTGCCAGCAGCGGGGGACTAGCGGGAACCCAAGAGACCCAGTACTTC. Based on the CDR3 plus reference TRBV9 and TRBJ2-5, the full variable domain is DSGVTQTPKHLITATGQRVTLRCSPRSGDLSVYWYQQSLDQGLQFLIQYYNGEERAKGNILERFSAQQFPDLHSELNLSSLELGDSALYFCASSGGLAGTQETQYFGPGTRLLVL.

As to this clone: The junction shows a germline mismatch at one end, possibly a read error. In nucleotides, the CDR3 is TGTGCCAGCAGTCACTCGGGCGGGACTAATGAAAAACTGTTTTTT. Translating gives CASSHSGGTNEKLFF. The chain uses TRBV6-5 and TRBJ1-4; D is undetermined. Germline assignment: CDR1 MNHEY and CDR2 SVGAGI. CDR3 length: 15 amino acids.

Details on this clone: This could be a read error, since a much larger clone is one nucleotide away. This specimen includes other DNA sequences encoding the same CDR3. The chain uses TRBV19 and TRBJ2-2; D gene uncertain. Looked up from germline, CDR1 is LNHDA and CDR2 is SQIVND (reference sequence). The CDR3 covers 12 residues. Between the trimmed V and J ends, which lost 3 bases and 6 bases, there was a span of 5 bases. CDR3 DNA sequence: TGTGCCAGTAGTATCGGGTCCGGGGAGCTGTTTTTT. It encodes CASSIGSGELFF. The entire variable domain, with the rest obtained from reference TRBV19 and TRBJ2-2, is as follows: DGGITQSPKYLFRKEGQNVTLSCEQNLNHDAMYWYRQDPGQGLRLIYYSQIVNDFQKGDIAEGYSVSREKKESFPLTVTSAQKNPTAFYLCASSIGSGELFFGEGSRLTVL.

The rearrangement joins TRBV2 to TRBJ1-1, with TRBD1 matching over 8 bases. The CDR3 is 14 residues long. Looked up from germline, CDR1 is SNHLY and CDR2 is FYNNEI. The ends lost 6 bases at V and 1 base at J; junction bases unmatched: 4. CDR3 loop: CASSIGTGNTEAFF. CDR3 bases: TGTGCCAGCAGCATCGGGACAGGGAACACTGAAGCTTTCTTT.

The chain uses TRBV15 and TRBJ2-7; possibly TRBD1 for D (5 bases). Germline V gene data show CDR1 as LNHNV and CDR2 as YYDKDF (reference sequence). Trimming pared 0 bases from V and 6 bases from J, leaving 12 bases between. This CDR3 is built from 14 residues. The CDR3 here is CATSRDPDRSEQYF. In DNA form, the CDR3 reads TGTGCCACCAGCAGAGATCCCGACAGATCCGAGCAGTACTTC.

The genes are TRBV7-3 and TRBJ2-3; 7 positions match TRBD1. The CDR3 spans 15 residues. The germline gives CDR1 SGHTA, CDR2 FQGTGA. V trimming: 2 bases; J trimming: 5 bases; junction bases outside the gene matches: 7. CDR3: CASSLDRVGGDTQYF. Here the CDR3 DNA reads TGTGCCAGCAGCTTAGACAGGGTTGGTGGAGATACGCAGTATTTT.

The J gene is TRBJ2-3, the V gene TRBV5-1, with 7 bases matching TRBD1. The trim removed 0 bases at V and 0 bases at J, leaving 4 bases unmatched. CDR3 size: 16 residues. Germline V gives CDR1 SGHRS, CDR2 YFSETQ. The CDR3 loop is CASSLGVDRSTDTQYF. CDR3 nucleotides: TGCGCCAGCAGCTTGGGGGTGGACAGGAGCACAGATACGCAGTATTTT.

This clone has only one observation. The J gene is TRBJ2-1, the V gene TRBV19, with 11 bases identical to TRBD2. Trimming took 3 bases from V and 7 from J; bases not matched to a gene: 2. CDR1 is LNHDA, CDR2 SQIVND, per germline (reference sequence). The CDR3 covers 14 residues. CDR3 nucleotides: TGTGCCAGTAGTATGGGACTAGCGGATAATGAGCAGTTCTTC. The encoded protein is CASSMGLADNEQFF.

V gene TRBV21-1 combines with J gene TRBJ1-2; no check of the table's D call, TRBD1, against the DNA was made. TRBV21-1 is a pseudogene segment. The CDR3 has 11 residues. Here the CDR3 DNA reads TGTGCCAGCAGCAAAGGGACACCAGGAGCCTTC. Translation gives CASSKGTPGAF.

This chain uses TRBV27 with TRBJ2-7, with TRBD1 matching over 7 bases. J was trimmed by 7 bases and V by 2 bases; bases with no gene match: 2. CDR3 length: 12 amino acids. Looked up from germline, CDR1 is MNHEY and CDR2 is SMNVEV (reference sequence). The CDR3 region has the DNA TGTGCCAGCAGTTTACCCAGGGGGGAGCAGTACTTC. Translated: CASSLPRGEQYF.